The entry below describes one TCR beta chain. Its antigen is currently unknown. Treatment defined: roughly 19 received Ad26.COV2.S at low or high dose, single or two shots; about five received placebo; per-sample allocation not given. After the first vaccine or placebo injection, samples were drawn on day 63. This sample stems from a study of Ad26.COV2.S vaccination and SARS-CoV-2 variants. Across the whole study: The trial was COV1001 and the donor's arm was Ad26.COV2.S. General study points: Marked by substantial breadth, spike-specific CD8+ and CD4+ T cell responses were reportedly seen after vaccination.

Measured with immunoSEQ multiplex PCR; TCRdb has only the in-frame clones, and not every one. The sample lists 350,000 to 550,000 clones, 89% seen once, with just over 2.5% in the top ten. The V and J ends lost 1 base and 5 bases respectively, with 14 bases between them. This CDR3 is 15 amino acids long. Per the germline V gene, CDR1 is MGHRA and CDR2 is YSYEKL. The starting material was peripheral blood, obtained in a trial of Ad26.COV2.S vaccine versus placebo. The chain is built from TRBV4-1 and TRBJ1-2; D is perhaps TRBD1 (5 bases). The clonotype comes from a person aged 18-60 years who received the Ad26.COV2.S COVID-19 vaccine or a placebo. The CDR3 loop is CASSQVQGIRYGYTF. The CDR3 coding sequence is TGCGCCAGCAGCCAAGTCCAGGGAATTCGGTATGGCTACACCTTC.